This entry lists 2 T cell receptor beta chains sequenced from one sample in a study of brain T cells in children with intractable seizures. Described time point: blood from clinic visit 5 months post-surgery; TSC patient then seizure free. The data were produced by immunoSEQ multiplex PCR, yet TCRdb's version contains in-frame clones alone and is incomplete. The sample consists of about 350,000 clones, 93% of them appearing once. Sequencing used peripheral blood, obtained about 5 months after surgery. These TCRs come from a boy under three years old with tuberous sclerosis and intractable seizures.

Only a few counts were recorded for this clone. Other DNA variants within this sample encode the same CDR3. The chain carries TRBV6-5 and TRBJ2-1; TRBD1 matches at 7 bases. CDR1 is MNHEY and CDR2 is SVGAGI in the germline V gene. After removal of 7 bases from V and 7 bases from J, the junction contained 10 bases not matched to a gene. The CDR3 contains 14 residues. The DNA for the CDR3 is TGTGCCAGCAACCCGACAGGGTGGAGGAATGAGCAGTTCTTC. Translating gives CASNPTGWRNEQFF.

J is TRBJ1-1 and V is TRBV19, with D maybe TRBD1 (5 bases). The CDR3 extends over 16 amino acids. V was clipped by 0 bases and J by 0 bases, with 11 bases between them. From germline, CDR1 is LNHDA and CDR2 SQIVND (reference sequence). The CDR3 region has the DNA TGTGCCAGTAGTATAGATGAGGGACGGTTGAACACTGAAGCTTTCTTT. Encoded protein: CASSIDEGRLNTEAFF.